These 18 T cell receptor beta chains share one sample of origin, sequenced in a study of blood T cell repertoires in COVID-19. Assay used: immunoSEQ multiplex PCR; TCRdb lists only in-frame clones, some missing. The table lists some 99,000 clones, over 75% of them singletons. Sequenced sample: peripheral blood. These receptors all stem from a woman at least 80 years old with acute or convalescent COVID-19.

The chain combines TRBV28 with TRBJ1-5, with TRBD1 identical over 8 bases. The germline V gene has CDR1 MDHEN and CDR2 SYDVKM. CDR3 length: 16 amino acids. V shed 2 bases and J 1 base; nucleotides not matched to a gene: 4. The CDR3 DNA follows: TGTGCCAGCAGTTTACTGGACAGGGTGAGCAATCAGCCCCAGCATTTT. Encoded protein: CASSLLDRVSNQPQHF.

The chain is built from TRBV24-1 and TRBJ2-3, with D possibly TRBD1 on 5 matching bases. CDR1 and CDR2 (germline): KGHDR, SFDVKD. V lost 7 bases and J lost 5, with 15 bases in between. CDR3 length: 14 residues. CDR3 coding DNA: TGTGCCACCAGCGCAACAGGTTCTGTAGATACGCAGTATTTT. Protein sequence: CATSATGSVDTQYF.

This clone was detected a few times. The chain joins TRBV4-2 to TRBJ2-2; D remains unclear. Deletions cut 10 bases from V and 0 bases from J, with 9 bases between. This CDR3 is 13 amino acids long. Germline V gene sequence: CDR1 LGHNA, CDR2 YNFKEQ. CDR3 DNA sequence: TGTGCCACCCGAGACTCGAACACCGGGGAGCTGTTTTTT. Amino acid sequence: CATRDSNTGELFF.

The rearrangement links TRBV27 to TRBJ1-1; D not certain. V was trimmed by 1 base and J by 4 bases, leaving 7 bases between them. CDR1 and CDR2 from the germline V gene are MNHEY and SMNVEV (reference sequence). The CDR3 is 13 amino acids. The CDR3 DNA follows: TGTGCCAGCAGTTTATTCCCCTTCACTGAAGCTTTCTTT. As protein: CASSLFPFTEAFF.

The CDR3: CASRPYLANYGYTF. The CDR3 region has the DNA TGTGCCAGCAGACCGTACCTAGCTAACTATGGCTACACCTTC. The rearrangement uses TRBV28 and TRBJ1-2; the D is unclear. Trimming pared 6 bases from V and 0 bases from J, leaving 11 bases between. The CDR3 length is 14 residues. Germline V gene sequence: CDR1 MDHEN, CDR2 SYDVKM.

V usage is TRBV28 and J usage is TRBJ1-1; D is perhaps TRBD1 (5 bases). This CDR3 has 15 amino acids. Per germline, CDR1 MDHEN and CDR2 SYDVKM. Trimming removed 6 bases at V and 4 bases at J, with 18 bases between. This CDR3 is CASRPPTQGRTEAFF. The CDR3 nucleotides read TGTGCCAGCAGACCTCCCACCCAGGGTCGCACTGAAGCTTTCTTT.

In its sample, this clone was seen once. Other DNA sequences within the sample encode an identical CDR3. The chain is built from TRBV6-2 or TRBV6-3 and TRBJ2-2; D uncertain. The V and J ends lost 5 bases and 7 bases respectively, with 14 bases between them. The germline V gene has CDR1 MNHEY and CDR2 SVGEGT. The CDR3 consists of 14 residues. CDR3 protein: CASSKIREVGELFF. CDR3 nucleotides: TGTGCCAGCAGTAAGATACGCGAGGTCGGGGAGCTGTTTTTT.

V and J are TRBV6-4 and TRBJ2-2; D is unresolved. V was trimmed by 4 bases and J by 2 bases, leaving 8 bases between them. The CDR3 loop spans 14 amino acids. Germline CDR1 reads MRHNA; CDR2 reads SNTAGT. CDR3 sequence reads: CASSVNGNTGELFF. The CDR3 DNA is TGTGCCAGCAGTGTAAACGGTAACACCGGGGAGCTGTTTTTT.

The chain has TRBV9 and TRBJ1-2; possible D gene TRBD1, 6 bases. CDR1 is SGDLS, CDR2 YYNGEE, per germline. Trimming stripped 0 bases from V and 3 bases from J, with 6 bases between. CDR3 length: 13 amino acids. The CDR3 here is CASSVAGDYGYTF. For the CDR3, the DNA is TGTGCCAGCAGCGTAGCAGGGGACTATGGCTACACCTTC.

The chain combines TRBV6-5 with TRBJ1-5; possible D gene TRBD1, 5 bases. Germline lookup yields CDR1 MNHEY and CDR2 SVGAGI. Trimming left V 6 bases short and J 6 bases short, with 15 bases between. This CDR3 has 14 residues. The chain's CDR3 is CASRSTGAPQPQHF. CDR3 coding DNA: TGTGCCAGCAGGTCCACAGGTGCGCCTCAGCCCCAGCATTTT.

V gene TRBV30 combines with J gene TRBJ1-4, with TRBD1 matching 8 bases. This CDR3 contains 12 residues. CDR1 and CDR2 from the germline V gene are GTSNPN and SVGIG (reference sequence). CDR3 loop: CAAPGGGEKLFF. For the CDR3, the DNA is TGTGCAGCTCCAGGGGGCGGTGAAAAACTGTTTTTT.

The chain employs TRBV30 and TRBJ1-6, with 9 nucleotides matching TRBD1. CDR1 and CDR2 from the germline V gene are GTSNPN and SVGIG (reference sequence). The length of the CDR3 is 14 residues. Trimming at V came to 1 base and at J to 7 bases, leaving 2 bases not matched to a gene. CDR3 DNA: TGTGCCTGGAGTGAGGGACAGGGCAATTCACCCCTCCACTTT. Its protein product is CAWSEGQGNSPLHF.

The sample holds one count of this clone. This chain joins TRBV2 and TRBJ1-2; D might be TRBD1 (5 bases). The CDR3 is 13 residues long. Trimming took 4 bases from V and 8 from J, leaving 14 bases between them. Germline V gene lookup returns CDR1 SNHLY and CDR2 FYNNEI. The CDR3: CASSGRAGFGYTF. The CDR3 DNA sequence: TGTGCCAGCAGTGGAAGGGCAGGGTTCGGCTACACCTTC.

The chain employs TRBV11-2 and TRBJ2-2, with a weak D call TRBD1 (6 bases). V lost 1 base and J lost 4, with 10 bases in between. The CDR3 totals 15 residues. Germline CDR1 reads SGHAT; CDR2 reads FQNNGV. The CDR3 loop reads CASSLVGRGTGELFF. The CDR3 DNA is TGTGCCAGCAGCTTAGTAGGCAGGGGCACCGGGGAGCTGTTTTTT.

Turning to this clone: Other nucleotide sequences from this sample produce the same CDR3. Written as DNA, the CDR3 is TGCGCCAGCAGCTTAGGACAGCAGAACACTGAAGCTTTCTTT. Its protein is CASSLGQQNTEAFF. The chain employs TRBV5-1 and TRBJ1-1; a possible D gene is TRBD1 (6 bases). Deletions cut 2 bases from V and 1 base from J, with 9 bases between. CDR1 is SGHRS, CDR2 YFSETQ, per germline. The length of the CDR3 is 14 residues.

The chain recombines TRBV18 with TRBJ1-2, with TRBD1 as a possible D gene (6 bases). V was clipped by 6 bases and J by 2 bases, with 13 bases between them. Germline CDR1 KGHSH, CDR2 LQKENI. The CDR3 is made up of 14 amino acids. In DNA, the CDR3 is TGTGCCAGCTCGAACCAGGGGCGAAACTATGGCTACACCTTC. This sequence encodes CASSNQGRNYGYTF.

This chain joins TRBV3-1 (or the pseudogene TRBV3-2) and TRBJ1-2, with D unclear. The CDR3 is 15 amino acids. Per the germline V gene, CDR1 is LGHDT and CDR2 is YNNKEL (reference sequence). Trimming took 0 bases from V and 4 from J, leaving 12 bases between them. CDR3 sequence: CASSQDQQAGYGYTF. The DNA of the CDR3 is TGTGCCAGCAGCCAAGATCAGCAGGCAGGCTATGGCTACACCTTC.

A single count supports this clone. V is TRBV6-5 and J is TRBJ2-3, with 9 positions matching TRBD2. CDR1 MNHEY and CDR2 SVGAGI come from the germline V gene. Unmatched junction bases numbered 8, after V lost 2 bases and J lost 8 bases. The CDR3 consists of 15 residues. The CDR3 reads CASSYPGTSKGTQYF. In nucleotides, the CDR3 is TGTGCCAGCAGTTACCCCGGGACTAGCAAGGGTACGCAGTATTTT.